This TCR beta chain was captured by sequencing in a study of T cell responses to AZD1222 COVID-19 vaccine. Across the whole study: Second-dose recipients at about 4 or about 12 weeks were treated as one pooled group. General study results and limits: The study reported that nearly half of spike-specific TCRs target unmutated variant regions. Donors in the cohort were predominantly white British and more often female, and clonal diversity was possibly underestimated. There were vaccine-associated CD4 TCRs across spike, dominant at 160-218 and 743-854.

Regarding this clone: Its antigen remains unidentified.

Produced via immunoSEQ multiplex PCR; TCRdb's table is partial and in-frame only. Here the sample spans 110,000 or so clones, less than 95% being singletons. The CDR3 has 15 amino acids. Germline loops: CDR1 LNHDA, CDR2 SQIVND (reference sequence). V was pared by 5 bases and J by 4 bases, with 6 bases of the junction left unmatched. V usage is TRBV19 and J usage is TRBJ1-2; 11 bases match TRBD1. The sample consisted of peripheral blood, taken on day 0 of AZD1222 vaccination. The sequence was collected from an adult in good health. DNA of the CDR3: TGTGCCAGTAGTGGGACAGGGGGGACTATCTATGGCTACACCTTC. As protein: CASSGTGGTIYGYTF. Together with reference TRBV19 and TRBJ1-2, the CDR3 gives the full variable domain: DGGITQSPKYLFRKEGQNVTLSCEQNLNHDAMYWYRQDPGQGLRLIYYSQIVNDFQKGDIAEGYSVSREKKESFPLTVTSAQKNPTAFYLCASSGTGGTIYGYTFGSGTRLTVV.